These 8 T cell receptor beta chains came from one sample sequenced in a study of control samples from healthy donors and cancer patients. The repertoire was sequenced with immunoSEQ multiplex PCR; TCRdb's copy has only in-frame clones and lacks some. Among 100,000 or so clones, around 89% were seen once, and the ten largest hold more than 7%. Specimen: blood. These TCRs come from a man younger than 40 in good health.

The chain is built from TRBV18 and TRBJ2-7; D remains ambiguous. The CDR3 extends over 12 amino acids. The germline V gene has CDR1 KGHSH and CDR2 LQKENI. V lost 3 bases, J lost 7 bases, and 10 bases lay in between. The CDR3 protein is CASSPNTGEQYV. The CDR3 DNA is TGTGCCAGCTCACCTAACACGGGTGAGCAGTACGTC.

This chain links TRBV5-6 with TRBJ1-1, with D tentatively TRBD1 (5 bases). Trimming took off 0 bases at V and 1 base at J, with 7 bases between the two ends. This CDR3 region has 14 residues. CDR1 is SGHDT, CDR2 YYEEEE, per germline. The CDR3 region has the DNA TGTGCCAGCAGCTTGGTCCAGGGGAACACTGAAGCTTTCTTT. This translates into CASSLVQGNTEAFF. The full variable domain, completed using reference TRBV5-6 and TRBJ1-1, is DAGVTQSPTHLIKTRGQQVTLRCSPKSGHDTVSWYQQALGQGPQFIFQYYEEEERQRGNFPDRFSGHQFPNYSSELNVNALLLGDSALYLCASSLVQGNTEAFFGQGTRLTVV.

The chain employs TRBV30 and TRBJ2-1, with 12 positions matching TRBD2. With 5 bases clipped from V and 4 bases from J, the junction kept 6 bases outside the gene matches. Germline CDR1 and CDR2: GTSNPN and SVGIG (reference sequence). This CDR3 spans 15 amino acids. The CDR3 region has the DNA TGTGCCTGGGAAACTAGCGGGGGGCTATACAATGAGCAGTTCTTC. Its translation: CAWETSGGLYNEQFF. Using reference TRBV30 and TRBJ2-1 for the parts outside the CDR3, the full variable domain is SQTIHQWPATLVQPVGSPLSLECTVEGTSNPNLYWYRQAAGRGLQLLFYSVGIGQISSEVPQNLSASRPQDRQFILSSKKLLLSDSGFYLCAWETSGGLYNEQFFGPGTRLTVL.

The chain joins TRBV6-1 to TRBJ1-1, with a weak D call TRBD1 (6 bases). This CDR3 comprises 14 residues. Trimming stripped 3 bases from V and 8 bases from J, with 16 bases between. Germline CDR1 is MNHNS and CDR2 is SASEGT. CDR3 sequence: CASSEGTPGREAFF. The CDR3 DNA sequence: TGTGCCAGCAGTGAGGGGACACCGGGCCGAGAAGCTTTCTTT.

The rearrangement uses TRBV9 and TRBJ2-2; maybe TRBD2 (5 bases). The CDR3 runs 13 residues. The germline V gene encodes CDR1 SGDLS and CDR2 YYNGEE. Between the trimmed V and J ends, which lost 5 bases and 7 bases, there was a span of 12 bases. The CDR3 DNA reads TGTGCCAGCAGAGGCGACGGGGTCGGGGAGCTGTTTTTT. It translates to CASRGDGVGELFF.

The chain uses TRBV18 and TRBJ1-5, with TRBD1 matching over 8 bases. J lost 8 bases, V lost 3 bases, and 3 bases had no gene match. The germline gives CDR1 KGHSH, CDR2 LQKENI. This CDR3 region has 13 residues. The CDR3 bases are TGTGCCAGCTCACCGGACAGGGAAAAGCCCCAGCATTTT. Its translation: CASSPDREKPQHF.

The CDR3 nucleotides read TGTGCCAGTAGTATCGAGGACAGGTCTTATCAGCCCCAGCATTTT. Amino acid sequence: CASSIEDRSYQPQHF. The V gene is TRBV19, the J gene TRBJ1-5; 7 nucleotides line up with TRBD1. Unmatched junction bases numbered 7, after V lost 3 bases and J lost 5 bases. Per the germline V gene, CDR1 is LNHDA and CDR2 is SQIVND (reference sequence). The CDR3 length is 15 residues. The whole variable domain, filled in from reference TRBV19 and TRBJ1-5, reads DGGITQSPKYLFRKEGQNVTLSCEQNLNHDAMYWYRQDPGQGLRLIYYSQIVNDFQKGDIAEGYSVSREKKESFPLTVTSAQKNPTAFYLCASSIEDRSYQPQHFGDGTRLSIL.

J is TRBJ1-1 and V is TRBV7-9, with D possibly matching TRBD1 (5 bases). V lost 0 bases and J lost 0, with 5 bases in between. The CDR3 has 14 amino acids. CDR1 SEHNR and CDR2 FQNEAQ come from the germline V gene (reference sequence). Here the CDR3 DNA reads TGTGCCAGCAGCTTAGCAGGGGTGAACACTGAAGCTTTCTTT. Its protein is CASSLAGVNTEAFF.